The rows below give T cell receptor beta chains drawn from one sample of a study of blood T cell repertoires in COVID-19. Generated by immunoSEQ multiplex PCR, the TCRdb table keeps only in-frame clones and is missing some. The table shows more than 95,000 clones, with about 82% occurring only once. Sample: peripheral blood. These TCRs come from a woman between 55 and 75 years old in a cohort sampled during active or convalescent COVID-19. Both conserved end residues are part of each CDR3. A D gene is named only where the DNA matches it firmly. The size of a clone is reported for some rows only, either as once, few or many, or as a class for expanded clones.

TRBV4-1	TRBJ1-1	NA	TRBD1	TGCGCCAGCAGCCCGCTGGGACAGGGGGCAAAGGACACTGAAGCTTTCTTT	CASSPLGQGAKDTEAFF
TRBV3-1/TRBV3-2	TRBJ2-1	NA	NA	TGTGCCGTGAGGAGTACATACTACAATGAGCAGTTCTTC	CAVRSTYYNEQFF
TRBV11-3	TRBJ2-7	NA	TRBD1	TGTGCCAGCAGCCTAAGTCCAGGACAGGGTTACGAGCAGTACTTC	CASSLSPGQGYEQYF
TRBV28	TRBJ1-6	once	NA	TGTGCCAGCAGTTTGTTGGGTGGGGGGGCACCCCTCCACTTT	CASSLLGGGAPLHF
TRBV5-1	TRBJ2-5	NA	NA	TGCGCCAGCAGCTTGCGGGAAGAGACCCAGTACTTC	CASSLREETQYF
TRBV5-1	TRBJ2-7	NA	NA	TGCGCCAGCAGCATAGACTCCCGCTCCTACGAGCAGTACTTC	CASSIDSRSYEQYF
TRBV12-3/TRBV12-4	TRBJ1-1	NA	NA	TGTGCCAGCAGTCCGGAAGCTTTCTTT	CASSPEAFF
TRBV10-1	TRBJ1-1	NA	NA	TGCGCCAGCAGTGACGGGGGGCTCGGTGGCACTGAAGCTTTCTTT	CASSDGGLGGTEAFF
TRBV5-4	TRBJ1-4	NA	TRBD1	TGTGCCAGCAGCAGACAGGGTCTGACTAATGAAAAACTGTTTTTT	CASSRQGLTNEKLFF
TRBV7-9	TRBJ2-7	NA	TRBD1	TGTGCCAGCAGCTCGGTAGGACAGGGAGCCTACGAGCAGTACTTC	CASSSVGQGAYEQYF
TRBV5-4	TRBJ2-2	NA	TRBD2	TGTGCCAGCAGCAGCGGACTAGACTGGGACACCGGGGAGCTGTTTTTT	CASSSGLDWDTGELFF
TRBV3-1/TRBV3-2	TRBJ2-3	NA	TRBD2	TGTGCCAGCAGCTACTACAGGACTAGCGGGAACACAGATACGCAGTATTTT	CASSYYRTSGNTDTQYF
TRBV2	TRBJ1-1	NA	NA	TGTGCCAGCAGCCGGTACGCTGAAGCTTTCTTT	CASSRYAEAFF
TRBV20-1	TRBJ2-3	NA	TRBD2	TGCAGTGCTAGTGGCGGGGGGGCCATGACAGATACGCAGTATTTT	CSASGGGAMTDTQYF
TRBV4-1	TRBJ1-5	NA	NA	TGCGCCAGCAGCTCGCGCTCCGACAGAGGTAATCAGCCCCAGCATTTT	CASSSRSDRGNQPQHF
TRBV4-1	TRBJ2-4	NA	TRBD2	TGCGCCAGCAGCCCTAGACTAGCGGGAGGGAACATTCAGTACTTC	CASSPRLAGGNIQYF
TRBV6-5	TRBJ1-2	NA	TRBD1	TGTGCCAGCAGTTACTCTCGGACAGGCCTCAGGGTGGCAAACTTC	CASSYSRTGLRVANF
TRBV7-8	TRBJ2-6	NA	NA	TGTGCCAGCAGCTTCCTCCTCTCTGGGGCCAACGTCCTGACTTTC	CASSFLLSGANVLTF
TRBV7-8	TRBJ1-1	NA	TRBD1	TGTGCCAGCAGCTGGGGACAGGGGGCATCTATAGCTGAAGCTTTCTTT	CASSWGQGASIAEAFF
TRBV15	TRBJ1-5	NA	NA	TGTGCCACCAGCCACACAGGCAGTGGCAATCAGCCCCAGCATTTT	CATSHTGSGNQPQHF
TRBV3-1/TRBV3-2	TRBJ2-2	NA	NA	TGTGCCAGCAGCCAAGGGCCCAACACCGGGGAGCTGTTTTTT	CASSQGPNTGELFF
TRBV29-1	TRBJ2-1	NA	NA	TGCAGCGATAATGGGGACTTCAACAATGAGCAGTTCTTC	CSDNGDFNNEQFF
TRBV2	TRBJ2-1	NA	TRBD2	TGTGCCAGCAGTGGACTAGCGGGGGGGCTTGATGAGCAGTTCTTC	CASSGLAGGLDEQFF
TRBV2	TRBJ2-3	NA	NA	TGTGCCAGCAGTGCAACTCAAGCGTCCAAGGATACGCAGTATTTT	CASSATQASKDTQYF
TRBV6-1	TRBJ1-6	NA	NA	TGTGCCAGCAGTGACGGCGGAACTTCACCCCTCCACTTT	CASSDGGTSPLHF
TRBV5-1	TRBJ2-1	NA	TRBD1	TGCGCCAGCAGCCACAGACAGGGGGCGCTCGATGAGCAGTTCTTC	CASSHRQGALDEQFF
TRBV4-1	TRBJ2-1	NA	TRBD2	TGCGCCAGCAGCCAAGATGGACTAGCGGGAGTCAATGAGCAGTTCTTC	CASSQDGLAGVNEQFF
TRBV7-6	TRBJ1-3	once	TRBD1	TGTGCCAGCAGCCAACAGGGGGCAAGAAACACCATATATTTT	CASSQQGARNTIYF
TRBV3-1/TRBV3-2	TRBJ2-7	NA	TRBD2	TGTGCCAGCAGCCAAGATGTGGGCGGGAGCCCCCACGAGCAGTACTTC	CASSQDVGGSPHEQYF
TRBV5-6	TRBJ2-7	NA	NA	TGTGCCAGCAGCTTTGCTGGGAGACCCCACGAGCAGTACTTC	CASSFAGRPHEQYF
TRBV5-1	TRBJ1-1	NA	NA	TGCGCCAGCCACGATGGCCTGAACACTGAAGCTTTCTTT	CASHDGLNTEAFF
TRBV7-3	TRBJ1-5	NA	TRBD1	TGTGCCAGCAGCTCGAGACAGGGCCAGCCCCAGCATTTT	CASSSRQGQPQHF
TRBV27	TRBJ2-1	NA	TRBD2	TGTGCCAGCCACAGACTAGCGGGGGATTACAATGAGCAGTTCTTC	CASHRLAGDYNEQFF
TRBV6-5	TRBJ1-2	once	NA	TGTGCCAGCAGTTACCTCGACAGCCCCTCGGCTTATGGCTACACCTTC	CASSYLDSPSAYGYTF
TRBV15	TRBJ2-5	NA	NA	TGTGCCACCAGCAGACAACAGACGGGGAGGGAGACCCAGTACTTC	CATSRQQTGRETQYF
TRBV5-1	TRBJ2-1	NA	TRBD1	TGCGCCAGCAGTTACGGACAGGTGGCCGACAATGAGCAGTTCTTC	CASSYGQVADNEQFF
TRBV6-5	TRBJ1-2	NA	TRBD1	TGTGCCAGCAGGGAGGGACAGAGAGCCTATGGCTACACCTTC	CASREGQRAYGYTF
TRBV28	TRBJ1-5	once	TRBD1	TGTGCCAGCAGGGACAGGGGGACAGGCCATCAGCCCCAGCATTTT	CASRDRGTGHQPQHF
TRBV12-3/TRBV12-4	TRBJ1-2	few	NA	TGTGCCAGCAGTTTATCGCCAGGGAATGGCTACACCTTC	CASSLSPGNGYTF
TRBV10-1	TRBJ2-5	NA	TRBD2	TGCGCCAGCAGTGAGTTGGGGACTAGCGGTCAAGAGACCCAGTACTTC	CASSELGTSGQETQYF
TRBV5-1	TRBJ2-3	once	NA	TGCGCCAGCAGCTTGGCCACAGGGACCACAGATACGCAGTATTTT	CASSLATGTTDTQYF
TRBV5-4	TRBJ1-2	few	NA	TGTGCCAGCAGCTTGGCCCGGGGGTCTGTTGGCTACACCTTC	CASSLARGSVGYTF
TRBV1	TRBJ2-7	NA	NA	TGCACCAGCAGCCGCTCCACCCGGGACAGGGCCTACGAGCAGTACTTC	CTSSRSTRDRAYEQYF
TRBV7-8	TRBJ2-5	few	TRBD1	TGTGCCAGCAGCTTAGAGGGGGCCGGGGAGACCCAGTACTTC	CASSLEGAGETQYF